The 26 T cell receptor beta chains below all came from one sample that was sequenced in a study of blood T cell repertoires in COVID-19. Measured with immunoSEQ multiplex PCR; TCRdb has only the in-frame clones, and not every one. Altogether fewer than 250,000 clones are present, more than 75% being singletons, with the ten largest covering over 5.5%. What was sequenced was peripheral blood. These receptors were obtained from a woman older than 75 with COVID-19, enrolled during active disease.

The V and J genes are TRBV18 and TRBJ1-1, with D maybe TRBD1 (5 bases). Germline lookup yields CDR1 KGHSH and CDR2 LQKENI. The CDR3 is made up of 13 amino acids. V lost 3 bases and J lost 6, with 11 bases in between. This CDR3 is CASSPGGVPEAFF. In DNA form, the CDR3 reads TGTGCCAGCTCACCCGGGGGAGTCCCTGAAGCTTTCTTT.

The rearrangement uses TRBV19 and TRBJ2-3; TRBD2 aligns across 9 bases. Germline values: CDR1 LNHDA, CDR2 SQIVND (reference sequence). V dropped 3 bases and J dropped 6; count of bases not matched to a gene: 10. The CDR3 has 16 residues. DNA of the CDR3: TGTGCCAGTAGTATTTTCGGCGGGGGGGACCCGGATACGCAGTATTTT. It specifies CASSIFGGGDPDTQYF.

The chain uses TRBV28 and TRBJ1-4, with D perhaps TRBD1 (6 bases). Trimming cost V 5 bases and J 4 bases, with 14 bases left between them. CDR1 is MDHEN, CDR2 SYDVKM, per germline. There are 15 residues in the CDR3. The DNA for the CDR3 is TGTGCCAGCAGTACCATCAGGGGTTTTAATGAAAAACTGTTTTTT. Translation: CASSTIRGFNEKLFF.

Of note for this clone: Other DNA sequences of this sample code for an identical CDR3. The CDR3 DNA is TGCGCCAGCAGTGGGACAGGGGATGGCTACACCTTC. This encodes CASSGTGDGYTF. The rearrangement joins TRBV10-1 to TRBJ1-2; 9 nucleotides align to TRBD1. From germline, CDR1 is WNHNN and CDR2 SYGVQD (reference sequence). This CDR3 is 12 amino acids long. V shed 4 bases and J 6 bases; nucleotides not matched to a gene: 0.

This clone showed up just once. The chain carries TRBV5-6 and TRBJ1-6, with D perhaps TRBD1 (6 bases). Germline V gene lookup returns CDR1 SGHDT and CDR2 YYEEEE. Trimming took off 0 bases at V and 7 bases at J, with 11 bases between the two ends. This CDR3 comprises 15 residues. CDR3 sequence reads: CASSLVAGANSPLHF. CDR3 nucleotide sequence: TGTGCCAGCAGCTTGGTTGCGGGGGCCAATTCACCCCTCCACTTT.

This sequence joins TRBV19 and TRBJ1-2; D is ambiguous. The CDR3 totals 14 residues. From germline, CDR1 is LNHDA and CDR2 SQIVND (reference sequence). V was trimmed by 10 bases and J by 1 base, leaving 16 bases between them. The CDR3, as DNA: TGTGCCACCTCCGTGACACCAGTTAACTATGGCTACACCTTC. Translating gives CATSVTPVNYGYTF.

The rearrangement links TRBV27 to TRBJ1-2; a weak D match, TRBD1 (6 bases). Deletions cut 4 bases from V and 7 bases from J, with 16 bases between. The CDR3 extends over 14 amino acids. The germline V gene encodes CDR1 MNHEY and CDR2 SMNVEV (reference sequence). CDR3: CASSSDRSASGYTF. The CDR3 region has the DNA TGTGCCAGCAGTTCAGACAGGTCGGCATCTGGCTACACCTTC.

This clone was recorded at least ten times. The chain is built from TRBV5-1 and TRBJ1-2; TRBD1 matches 8 bases. Germline trimming cut 4 bases from V and 4 bases from J; bases unmatched to any gene: 3. Germline-derived CDR1 and CDR2 are SGHRS and YFSETQ. The CDR3 runs to 13 residues. The CDR3 nucleotides are TGCGCCAGCAGCCACGGGACAGGCTATGGCTACACCTTC. It yields the protein CASSHGTGYGYTF.

For this clone: At the DNA level, this CDR3 is encoded by other sequences in the same sample as well. The CDR3 sequence is CASSLGQGTGNTIYF. The DNA for the CDR3 is TGTGCCAGCAGCCTAGGACAGGGAACTGGAAACACCATATATTTT. The chain is built from TRBV6-5 and TRBJ1-3, with 8 bases matching TRBD1. The CDR3 totals 15 residues. The germline CDR1 and CDR2 sequences are MNHEY and SVGAGI. V shed 6 bases and J 2 bases; nucleotides not matched to a gene: 6.

This clone was observed a few times. The chain is built from TRBV7-9 and TRBJ1-2; 7 bases match TRBD1. CDR3 length: 14 residues. Germline V gives CDR1 SEHNR, CDR2 FQNEAQ (reference sequence). The trim removed 5 bases at V and 7 bases at J, leaving 10 bases unmatched. This CDR3 reads CASSLTGTVSGYTF. CDR3 coding DNA: TGTGCCAGCAGCCTTACCGGGACAGTGAGTGGCTACACCTTC.

As DNA, the CDR3 is TGTGCCAGCAGCTTAGGTAGGAGGAACACCGGGGAGCTGTTTTTT. Translation: CASSLGRRNTGELFF. This chain joins TRBV5-4 and TRBJ2-2; D gene ambiguous. The CDR3 runs to 15 residues. CDR1 SGHNT and CDR2 YYREEE come from the germline V gene (reference sequence). Deletions cut 2 bases from V and 1 base from J, with 9 bases between.

The chain recombines TRBV28 with TRBJ2-4; TRBD1 might be the D (6 bases). The germline V and J ends were trimmed by 5 bases and 3 bases, with 17 bases remaining between them. Germline lookup yields CDR1 MDHEN and CDR2 SYDVKM. There are 16 residues in the CDR3. In DNA, the CDR3 is TGTGCCAGCAGTGAACAGGGATCGAGGAGCAAAAACATTCAGTACTTC. Translation: CASSEQGSRSKNIQYF.

The chain combines TRBV4-2 with TRBJ1-4; tentatively, D is TRBD1 (5 bases). The CDR3 covers 18 residues. Germline V CDR1 and CDR2: LGHNA, YNFKEQ. Trimming took 6 bases from V and 2 from J, leaving 22 bases between them. The CDR3 reads CASSRDSLKSPTNEKLFF. The DNA of the CDR3 is TGTGCCAGCAGTCGGGACTCCTTAAAATCCCCCACTAATGAAAAACTGTTTTTT.

The rearrangement links TRBV19 to TRBJ1-1, with 9 bases aligning to TRBD1. Germline assignment: CDR1 LNHDA and CDR2 SQIVND (reference sequence). The V gene end was trimmed by 4 bases and the J gene end by 5 bases; junction bases not matched to a gene: 11. This CDR3 spans 16 amino acids. CDR3 bases: TGTGCCAGTAGTACCCATGCCTCCGGGACAGGGACTGAAGCTTTCTTT. Translated: CASSTHASGTGTEAFF. Variable domain in full (rest from reference TRBV19 and TRBJ1-1): DGGITQSPKYLFRKEGQNVTLSCEQNLNHDAMYWYRQDPGQGLRLIYYSQIVNDFQKGDIAEGYSVSREKKESFPLTVTSAQKNPTAFYLCASSTHASGTGTEAFFGQGTRLTVV.

V is TRBV19 and J is TRBJ1-6, with D perhaps TRBD1 (6 bases). Germline V CDR1 and CDR2: LNHDA, SQIVND (reference sequence). The CDR3 has 13 residues. Trimming shortened V by 5 bases and J by 7 bases, and 9 bases separated the two germline ends. CDR3 in amino acids: CASSDRSNSPLHF. DNA of the CDR3: TGTGCCAGTAGTGACAGGTCAAATTCACCCCTCCACTTT. The entire variable domain, with the rest obtained from reference TRBV19 and TRBJ1-6, is as follows: DGGITQSPKYLFRKEGQNVTLSCEQNLNHDAMYWYRQDPGQGLRLIYYSQIVNDFQKGDIAEGYSVSREKKESFPLTVTSAQKNPTAFYLCASSDRSNSPLHFGNGTRLTVT.

The rearrangement uses TRBV6-6 and TRBJ1-6; D might be TRBD1 (6 bases). Germline lookup yields CDR1 MNHNY and CDR2 SVGAGI (reference sequence). The CDR3 is made up of 13 amino acids. V lost 10 bases to trimming and J lost 1 base, with 8 bases between them. This chain's CDR3 is CANQGSYNSPLHF. CDR3 in DNA: TGTGCCAACCAGGGGTCCTATAATTCACCCCTCCACTTT.

V and J are TRBV15 and TRBJ2-4, with 8 bases matching TRBD2. Germline V gene sequence: CDR1 LNHNV, CDR2 YYDKDF (reference sequence). This CDR3 is 17 amino acids long. V shed 0 bases and J 2 bases; nucleotides not matched to a gene: 6. CDR3 DNA sequence: TGTGCCACCAGCAGAGATTTCAGCGGGGGCTCCAAAAACATTCAGTACTTC. Protein sequence: CATSRDFSGGSKNIQYF.

The chain employs TRBV18 and TRBJ1-5; 8 nucleotides match TRBD1. The length of the CDR3 is 15 residues. J was trimmed by 0 bases and V by 5 bases; bases with no gene match: 3. Germline values: CDR1 KGHSH, CDR2 LQKENI. Here the CDR3 DNA reads TGTGCCAGCTCAACGGACAGGGATAGCAATCAGCCCCAGCATTTT. This gives the protein CASSTDRDSNQPQHF.

The chain uses TRBV18 and TRBJ2-7; 7 nucleotides line up with TRBD1. J gave up 1 base and V 4 bases, and 4 bases lay outside the gene matches. CDR3 length: 14 residues. Germline V CDR1 and CDR2: KGHSH, LQKENI. CDR3 in amino acids: CASSLGQVSYEQYV. Written as DNA, the CDR3 is TGTGCCAGCTCACTCGGACAGGTTTCCTACGAGCAGTACGTC.

In nucleotides, the CDR3 is TGTGCCAGCAGCGTAGTGGCGGGCGAGGGCTACGAGCAGTACTTC. Translated: CASSVVAGEGYEQYF. V and J are TRBV9 and TRBJ2-7; a weak D match, TRBD2 (5 bases). The CDR3 covers 15 residues. Trimming removed 0 bases from V and 3 bases from J, with 13 bases in between. CDR1 is SGDLS and CDR2 is YYNGEE in the germline V gene.

The V and J genes are TRBV27 and TRBJ1-6; D may be TRBD1 (5 bases). Per the germline V gene, CDR1 is MNHEY and CDR2 is SMNVEV (reference sequence). This CDR3 has 16 amino acids. The germline V and J ends were trimmed by 7 bases and 4 bases, with 17 bases remaining between them. In DNA form, the CDR3 reads TGTGCCAGCAAACTTAACTCGGGACTTTATAATTCACCCCTCCACTTT. Translated, it gives CASKLNSGLYNSPLHF.

This clone appeared a single time. V usage is TRBV12-3 or TRBV12-4 and J usage is TRBJ2-5; D unresolved. This CDR3 is 12 amino acids long. V lost 5 bases and J lost 1, with 5 bases in between. The CDR3 DNA reads as TGTGCCAGCAGTGGCCTCCAAGAGACCCAGTACTTC. Translated: CASSGLQETQYF.

The chain is built from TRBV5-1 and TRBJ1-1, with D possibly matching TRBD1 (6 bases). This CDR3 region has 14 residues. V was pared by 0 bases and J by 3 bases, with 9 bases between. Germline assignment: CDR1 SGHRS and CDR2 YFSETQ. The CDR3 reads CASSLAYRDTEAFF. In nucleotides, the CDR3 is TGCGCCAGCAGCTTGGCCTACAGGGACACTGAAGCTTTCTTT.

The gene calls are TRBV12-3 or TRBV12-4 and TRBJ1-1; a possible D gene is TRBD1 (5 bases). Trimming took 5 bases from V and 4 from J, leaving 11 bases between them. This CDR3 is 13 amino acids long. CDR3 nucleotide sequence: TGTGCCAGCAGTGTCTCAGGGTTCACTGAAGCTTTCTTT. It codes for CASSVSGFTEAFF.

V and J are TRBV7-9 and TRBJ1-1; maybe TRBD1 (6 bases). This CDR3 has 15 amino acids. The germline V gene has CDR1 SEHNR and CDR2 FQNEAQ (reference sequence). V lost 1 base and J lost 1, with 10 bases in between. CDR3 residues: CASSLGWTENTEAFF. The CDR3 DNA reads as TGTGCCAGCAGCTTAGGATGGACAGAGAACACTGAAGCTTTCTTT.

The gene calls are TRBV30 and TRBJ1-5, with TRBD1 matching 7 bases. The germline gives CDR1 GTSNPN, CDR2 SVGIG (reference sequence). The CDR3 totals 15 residues. V lost 2 bases, J lost 1 base, and 5 bases stayed unmatched. The DNA of the CDR3 is TGTGCCTGGAGTTGGGGGGACAGCAGCAATCAGCCCCAGCATTTT. This translates into CAWSWGDSSNQPQHF.